The TCR beta chain described here comes from a study of beta chain features in type 1 diabetes. General study findings and limits: Shortening that was moderate but significant affected the TCRB CDR3s of Type 1 diabetes patients in all four CD4+ subsets. Any PCR bias toward short templates would affect both groups alike. Whether TCRB rearrangement is influenced by HLA type was left unresolved in this analysis.

Germline values: CDR1 SGDLS, CDR2 YYNGEE. Trimming removed 0 bases at V and 7 bases at J, with 17 bases between. This CDR3 has 16 amino acids. This clone was counted a few times. The antigen is unknown. Researchers reported sorting CD4+ naive, central memory, regulatory and stem cell-like memory cells via CD45RO/CCR7/CD25/CD127/CD95/CD27. Expressed TCRB transcripts were sequenced after all isolated RNA was converted to cDNA. Assay used: immunoSEQ multiplex PCR; TCRdb lists only in-frame clones, some missing. The table includes under 800,000 clones, around 15% detected once. The specimen sequenced was naive CD4+ T cells from blood. The chain is built from TRBV9 and TRBJ2-1, with D possibly matching TRBD2 (5 bases). The receptor was isolated from a man between 18 and 29 years old in good health. The CDR3 DNA reads TGTGCCAGCAGCGTAGCTTCAGCGCAGAGGGCGAATGAGCAGTTCTTC. Protein sequence: CASSVASAQRANEQFF. Combining the CDR3 with reference TRBV9 and TRBJ2-1 gives the whole variable domain DSGVTQTPKHLITATGQRVTLRCSPRSGDLSVYWYQQSLDQGLQFLIQYYNGEERAKGNILERFSAQQFPDLHSELNLSSLELGDSALYFCASSVASAQRANEQFFGPGTRLTVL.